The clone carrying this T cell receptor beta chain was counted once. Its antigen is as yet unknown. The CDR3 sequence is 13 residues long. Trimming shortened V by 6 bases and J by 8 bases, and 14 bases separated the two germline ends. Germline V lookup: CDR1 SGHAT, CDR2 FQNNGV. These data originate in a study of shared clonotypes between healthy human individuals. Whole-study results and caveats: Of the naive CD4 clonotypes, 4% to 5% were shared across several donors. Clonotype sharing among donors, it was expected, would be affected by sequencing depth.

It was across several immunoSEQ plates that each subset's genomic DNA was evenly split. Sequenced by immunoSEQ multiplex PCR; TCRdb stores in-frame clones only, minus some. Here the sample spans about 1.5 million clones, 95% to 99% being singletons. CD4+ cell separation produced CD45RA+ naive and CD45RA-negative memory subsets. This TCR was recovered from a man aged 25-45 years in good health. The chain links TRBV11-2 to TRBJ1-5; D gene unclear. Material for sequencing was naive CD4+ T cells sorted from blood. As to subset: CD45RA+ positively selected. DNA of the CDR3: TGTGCCAGCAGGCACAGACTAAATGAGCCCCAGCATTTT. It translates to CASRHRLNEPQHF.